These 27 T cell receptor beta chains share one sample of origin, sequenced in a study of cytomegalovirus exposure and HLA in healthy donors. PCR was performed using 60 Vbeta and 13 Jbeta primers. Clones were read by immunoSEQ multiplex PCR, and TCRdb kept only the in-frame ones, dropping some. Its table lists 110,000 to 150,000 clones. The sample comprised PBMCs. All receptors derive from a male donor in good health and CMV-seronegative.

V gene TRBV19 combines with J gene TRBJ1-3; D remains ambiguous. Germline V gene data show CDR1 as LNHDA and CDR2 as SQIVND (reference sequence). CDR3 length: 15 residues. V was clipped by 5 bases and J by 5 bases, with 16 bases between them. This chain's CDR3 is CASSEGGTLRNTIYF. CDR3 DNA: TGTGCCAGTAGTGAGGGCGGAACCTTGCGAAACACCATATATTTT.

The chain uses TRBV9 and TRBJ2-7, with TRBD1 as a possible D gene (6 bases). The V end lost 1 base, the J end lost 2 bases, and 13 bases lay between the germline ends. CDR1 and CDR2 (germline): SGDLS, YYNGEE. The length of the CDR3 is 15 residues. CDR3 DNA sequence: TGTGCCAGCAGCGTACACAGGGCAACCCCCTACGAGCAGTACTTC. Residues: CASSVHRATPYEQYF.

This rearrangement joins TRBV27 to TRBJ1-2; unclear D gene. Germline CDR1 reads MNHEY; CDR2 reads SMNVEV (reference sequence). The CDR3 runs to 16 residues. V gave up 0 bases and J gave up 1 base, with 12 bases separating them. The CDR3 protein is CASSLSPEARNYGYTF. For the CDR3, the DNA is TGTGCCAGCAGTTTATCGCCGGAGGCCCGTAACTATGGCTACACCTTC.

The CDR3 loop is CASSPGTVSNQPQHF. CDR3 coding DNA: TGCGCCAGCAGCCCAGGGACAGTTAGCAATCAGCCCCAGCATTTT. V is TRBV5-1 and J is TRBJ1-5; TRBD1 aligns across 7 bases. The CDR3 runs 15 residues. CDR1 and CDR2 from the germline V gene are SGHRS and YFSETQ. Trimming removed 4 bases from V and 0 bases from J; junction bases left unmatched: 4.

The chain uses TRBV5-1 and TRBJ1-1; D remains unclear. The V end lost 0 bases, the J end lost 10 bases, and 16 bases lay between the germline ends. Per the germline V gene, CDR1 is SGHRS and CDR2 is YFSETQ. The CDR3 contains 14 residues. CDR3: CASSLDSFSGGAFF. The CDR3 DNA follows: TGCGCCAGCAGCTTGGATTCGTTTAGCGGCGGAGCTTTCTTT.

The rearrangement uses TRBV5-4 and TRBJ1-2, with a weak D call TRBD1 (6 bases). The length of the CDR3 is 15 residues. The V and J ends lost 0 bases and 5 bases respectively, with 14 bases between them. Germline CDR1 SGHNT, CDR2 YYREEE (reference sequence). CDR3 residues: CASSLALGASYGYTF. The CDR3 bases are TGTGCCAGCAGCTTGGCTCTGGGGGCGAGTTATGGCTACACCTTC.

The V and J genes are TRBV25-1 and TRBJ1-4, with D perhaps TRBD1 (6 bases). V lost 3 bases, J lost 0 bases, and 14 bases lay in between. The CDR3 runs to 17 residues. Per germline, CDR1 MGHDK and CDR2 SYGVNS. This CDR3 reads CASSDPRAGATNEKLFF. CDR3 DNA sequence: TGTGCCAGCAGTGACCCCAGGGCAGGGGCAACTAATGAAAAACTGTTTTTT.

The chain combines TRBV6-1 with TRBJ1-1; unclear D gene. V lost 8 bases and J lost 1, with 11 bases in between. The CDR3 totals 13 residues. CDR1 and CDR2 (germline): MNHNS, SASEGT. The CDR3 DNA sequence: TGTGCCAGCGGCTCGACATCGAACACTGAAGCTTTCTTT. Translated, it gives CASGSTSNTEAFF.

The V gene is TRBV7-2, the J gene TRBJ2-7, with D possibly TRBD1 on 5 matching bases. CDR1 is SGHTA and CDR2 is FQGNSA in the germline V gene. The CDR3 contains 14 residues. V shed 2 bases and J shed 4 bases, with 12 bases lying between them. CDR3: CASSLSGNVYEQYF. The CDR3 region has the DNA TGTGCCAGCAGCTTATCAGGGAATGTGTACGAGCAGTACTTC.

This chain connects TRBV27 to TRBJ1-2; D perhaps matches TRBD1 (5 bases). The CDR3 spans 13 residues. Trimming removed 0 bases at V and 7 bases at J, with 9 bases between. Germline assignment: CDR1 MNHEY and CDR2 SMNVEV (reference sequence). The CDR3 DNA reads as TGTGCCAGCAGTTTATCGGTAGGGGCTGGCTACACCTTC. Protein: CASSLSVGAGYTF.

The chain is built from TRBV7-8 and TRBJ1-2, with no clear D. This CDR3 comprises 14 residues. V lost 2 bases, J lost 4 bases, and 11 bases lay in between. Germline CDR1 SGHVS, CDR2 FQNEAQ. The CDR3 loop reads CASSLNPRVYGYTF. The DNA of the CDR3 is TGTGCCAGCAGCTTAAATCCCCGGGTCTATGGCTACACCTTC.

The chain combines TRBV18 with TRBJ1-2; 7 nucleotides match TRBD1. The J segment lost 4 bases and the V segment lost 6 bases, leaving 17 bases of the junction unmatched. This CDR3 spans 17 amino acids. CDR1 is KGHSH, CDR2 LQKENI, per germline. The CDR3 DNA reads TGTGCCAGCTCCCCCTTATCCGTCCAGGGGGGCAGCTATGGCTACACCTTC. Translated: CASSPLSVQGGSYGYTF.

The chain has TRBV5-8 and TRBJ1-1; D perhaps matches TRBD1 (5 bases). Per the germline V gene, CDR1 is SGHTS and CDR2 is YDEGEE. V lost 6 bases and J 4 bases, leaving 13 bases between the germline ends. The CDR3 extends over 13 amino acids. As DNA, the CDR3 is TGTGCCAGCACCGGGGGAGGTAGCACTGAAGCTTTCTTT. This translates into CASTGGGSTEAFF.

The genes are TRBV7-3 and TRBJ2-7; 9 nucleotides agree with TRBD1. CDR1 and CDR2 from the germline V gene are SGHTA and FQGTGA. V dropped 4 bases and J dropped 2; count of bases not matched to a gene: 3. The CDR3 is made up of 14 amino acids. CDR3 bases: TGTGCCAGCAGCTACCGGACAGGGGCCTACGAGCAGTACTTC. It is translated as CASSYRTGAYEQYF. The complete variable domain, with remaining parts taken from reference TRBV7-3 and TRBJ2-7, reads GAGVSQTPSNKVTEKGKYVELRCDPISGHTALYWYRQSLGQGPEFLIYFQGTGAADDSGLPNDRFFAVRPEGSVSTLKIQRTERGDSAVYLCASSYRTGAYEQYFGPGTRLTVT.

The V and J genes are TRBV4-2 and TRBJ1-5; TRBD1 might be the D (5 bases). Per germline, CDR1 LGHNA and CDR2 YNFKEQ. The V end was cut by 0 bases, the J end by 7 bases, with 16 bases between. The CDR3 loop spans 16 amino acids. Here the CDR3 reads CASSQEGGRARQPQHF. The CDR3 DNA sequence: TGTGCCAGCAGCCAAGAGGGAGGCAGGGCGAGACAGCCCCAGCATTTT.

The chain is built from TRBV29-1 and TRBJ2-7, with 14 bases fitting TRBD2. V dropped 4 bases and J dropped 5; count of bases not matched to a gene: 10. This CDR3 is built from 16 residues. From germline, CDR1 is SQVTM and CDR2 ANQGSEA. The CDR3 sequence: CSVVLRTSGRINEQYF. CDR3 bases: TGCAGCGTTGTTCTCAGGACTAGCGGGAGGATAAACGAGCAGTACTTC.

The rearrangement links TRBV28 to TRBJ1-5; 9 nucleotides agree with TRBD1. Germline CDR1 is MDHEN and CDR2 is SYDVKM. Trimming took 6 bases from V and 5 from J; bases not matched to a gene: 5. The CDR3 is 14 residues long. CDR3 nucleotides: TGTGCCAGCAGATCAGGGACAGGGTATCAGCCCCAGCATTTT. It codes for CASRSGTGYQPQHF.

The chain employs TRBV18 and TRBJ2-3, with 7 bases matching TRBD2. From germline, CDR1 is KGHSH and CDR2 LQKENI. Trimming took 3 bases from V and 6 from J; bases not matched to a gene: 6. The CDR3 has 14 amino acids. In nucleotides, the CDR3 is TGTGCCAGCTCACCTTCCGGGACTACGGATACGCAGTATTTT. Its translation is CASSPSGTTDTQYF.

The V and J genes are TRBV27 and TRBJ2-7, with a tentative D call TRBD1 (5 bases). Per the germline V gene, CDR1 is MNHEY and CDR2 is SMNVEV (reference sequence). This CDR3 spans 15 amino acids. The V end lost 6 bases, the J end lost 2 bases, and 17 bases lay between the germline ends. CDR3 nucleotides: TGTGCCAGCAGCCCATTCGACAGAAGTACCTACGAGCAGTACTTC. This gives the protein CASSPFDRSTYEQYF.

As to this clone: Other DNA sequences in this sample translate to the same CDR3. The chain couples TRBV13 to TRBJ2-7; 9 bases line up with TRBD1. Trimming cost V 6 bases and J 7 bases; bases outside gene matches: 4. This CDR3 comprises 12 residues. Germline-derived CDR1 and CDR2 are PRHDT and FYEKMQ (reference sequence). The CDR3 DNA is TGTGCCAGCAGTCTCGGGACAGGGGAGCAGTACTTC. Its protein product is CASSLGTGEQYF.

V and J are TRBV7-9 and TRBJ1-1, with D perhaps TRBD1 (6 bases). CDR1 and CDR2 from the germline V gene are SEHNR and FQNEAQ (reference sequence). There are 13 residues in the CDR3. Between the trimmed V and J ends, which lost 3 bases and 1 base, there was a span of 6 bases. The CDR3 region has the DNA TGTGCCAGCAGCTTGACAGGGAACACTGAAGCTTTCTTT. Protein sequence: CASSLTGNTEAFF.

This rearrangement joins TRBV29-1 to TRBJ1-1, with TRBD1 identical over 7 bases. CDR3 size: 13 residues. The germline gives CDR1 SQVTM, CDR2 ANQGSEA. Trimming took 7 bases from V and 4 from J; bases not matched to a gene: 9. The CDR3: CSGGPGTVTEAFF. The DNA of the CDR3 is TGCAGCGGGGGGCCCGGGACAGTCACTGAAGCTTTCTTT.

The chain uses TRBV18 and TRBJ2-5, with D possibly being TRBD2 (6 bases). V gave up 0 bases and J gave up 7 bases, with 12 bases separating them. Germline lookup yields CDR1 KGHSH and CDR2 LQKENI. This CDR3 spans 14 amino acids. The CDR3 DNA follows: TGTGCCAGCTCACCACCAGGAGGGGAATGGACCCAGTACTTC. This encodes CASSPPGGEWTQYF.

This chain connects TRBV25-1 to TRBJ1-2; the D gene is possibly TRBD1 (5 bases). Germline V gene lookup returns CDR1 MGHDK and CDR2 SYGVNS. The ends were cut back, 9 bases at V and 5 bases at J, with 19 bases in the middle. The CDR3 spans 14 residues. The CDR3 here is CASRPLGVGYGYTF. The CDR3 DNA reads TGTGCCAGTCGACCCCTAGGGGTTGGGTATGGCTACACCTTC.

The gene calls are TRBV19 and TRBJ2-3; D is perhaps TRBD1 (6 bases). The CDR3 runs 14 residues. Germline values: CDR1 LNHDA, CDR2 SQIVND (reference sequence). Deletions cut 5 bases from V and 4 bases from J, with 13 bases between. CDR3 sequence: CASSPGTTSDTQYF. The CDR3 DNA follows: TGTGCCAGTAGTCCCGGGACAACCTCAGATACGCAGTATTTT.

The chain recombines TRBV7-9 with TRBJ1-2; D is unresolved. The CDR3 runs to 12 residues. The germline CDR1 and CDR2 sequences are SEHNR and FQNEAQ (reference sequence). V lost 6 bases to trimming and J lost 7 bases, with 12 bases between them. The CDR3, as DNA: TGTGCCAGCAGATTTTCCGGTGGTGGCTACACCTTC. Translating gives CASRFSGGGYTF.

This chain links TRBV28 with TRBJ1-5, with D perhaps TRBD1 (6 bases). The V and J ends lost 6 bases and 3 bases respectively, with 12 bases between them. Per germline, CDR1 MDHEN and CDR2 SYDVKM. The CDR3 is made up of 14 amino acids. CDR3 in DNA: TGTGCCAGCAGGACCGGACAGTACAATCAGCCCCAGCATTTT. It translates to CASRTGQYNQPQHF.